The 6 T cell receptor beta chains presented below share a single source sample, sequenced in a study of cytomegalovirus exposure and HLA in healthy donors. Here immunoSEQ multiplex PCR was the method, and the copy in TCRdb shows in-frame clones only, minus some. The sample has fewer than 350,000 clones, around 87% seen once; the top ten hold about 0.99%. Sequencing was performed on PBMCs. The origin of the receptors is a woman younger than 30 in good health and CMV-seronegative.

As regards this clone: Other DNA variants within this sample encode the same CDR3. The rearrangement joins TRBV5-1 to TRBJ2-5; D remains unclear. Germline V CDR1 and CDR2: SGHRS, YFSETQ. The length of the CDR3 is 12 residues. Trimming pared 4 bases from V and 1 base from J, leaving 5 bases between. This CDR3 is CASSLSQETQYF. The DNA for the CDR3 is TGCGCCAGCAGCCTCTCCCAAGAGACCCAGTACTTC.

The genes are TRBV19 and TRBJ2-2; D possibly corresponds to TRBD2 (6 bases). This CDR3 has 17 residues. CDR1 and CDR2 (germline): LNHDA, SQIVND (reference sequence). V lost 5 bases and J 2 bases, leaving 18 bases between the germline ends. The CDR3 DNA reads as TGTGCCAGTAGTTCCATCCGGTTGGACTACAACACCGGGGAGCTGTTTTTT. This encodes CASSSIRLDYNTGELFF.

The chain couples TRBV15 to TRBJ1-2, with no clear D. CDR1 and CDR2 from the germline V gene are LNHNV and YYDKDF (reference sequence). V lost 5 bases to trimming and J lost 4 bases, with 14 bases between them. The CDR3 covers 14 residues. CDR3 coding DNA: TGTGCCACCAGCTTCGCCACCGGCGGCTATGGCTACACCTTC. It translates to CATSFATGGYGYTF.

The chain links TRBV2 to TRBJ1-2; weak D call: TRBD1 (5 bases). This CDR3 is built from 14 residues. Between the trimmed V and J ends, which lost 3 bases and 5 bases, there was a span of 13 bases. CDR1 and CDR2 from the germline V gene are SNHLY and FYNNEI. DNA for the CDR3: TGTGCCAGCAGTGATCAGGGATCCCTGTATGGCTACACCTTC. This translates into CASSDQGSLYGYTF.

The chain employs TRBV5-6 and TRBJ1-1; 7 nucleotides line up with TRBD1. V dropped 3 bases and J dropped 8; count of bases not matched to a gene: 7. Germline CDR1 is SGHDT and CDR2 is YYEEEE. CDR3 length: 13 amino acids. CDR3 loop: CASSSPGQQEAFF. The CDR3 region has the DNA TGTGCCAGCAGCTCTCCGGGACAGCAAGAAGCTTTCTTT.

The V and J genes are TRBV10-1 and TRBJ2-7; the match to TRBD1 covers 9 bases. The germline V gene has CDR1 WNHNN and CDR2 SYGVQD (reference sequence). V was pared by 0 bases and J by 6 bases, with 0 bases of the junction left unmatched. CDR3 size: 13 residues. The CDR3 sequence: CASSESGQGEQYF. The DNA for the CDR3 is TGCGCCAGCAGTGAGTCGGGACAGGGCGAGCAGTACTTC.